These T cell receptor beta chains were read from a single sample in a study of vaccination effects on CD4 cells after COVID-19. Their recognized antigens are unknown. Sequencing used immunoSEQ multiplex PCR; TCRdb keeps in-frame clones, though not all of them. The sample includes 30,000 to 35,000 clones, roughly two thirds of them seen just once. The source was CD4+ T cells from PBMCs cultured with HCoV-229E spike peptides, collected before COVID-19 vaccination. The receptors originated from a human donor who received a COVID-19 vaccine. The CDR3 runs from the conserved cysteine through the conserved F or W. D genes are given only for firm matches. Some rows mark clone size as missing; the rest say once, few, many or name a class of expanded clone.

d_call: TRBD1; clone_size: .; j_call: TRBJ1-3; v_call: TRBV28; cdr3_nt: TGTGCCAGCAGGTCCGACAGGGGGCCCGGAAACACCATATATTTT; cdr3_aa: CASRSDRGPGNTIYF
d_call: TRBD1; clone_size: .; j_call: TRBJ1-5; v_call: TRBV24-1; cdr3_nt: TGTGCCACCAGCCCCGGGACAGGGGGTTTTCAGCCCCAGCATTTT; cdr3_aa: CATSPGTGGFQPQHF
d_call: TRBD1; clone_size: .; j_call: TRBJ2-2; v_call: TRBV30; cdr3_nt: TGTGCCTGTGGGACAGGGGGCCTGGACACCGGGGAGCTGTTTTTT; cdr3_aa: CACGTGGLDTGELFF
d_call: .; clone_size: .; j_call: TRBJ1-2; v_call: TRBV19; cdr3_nt: TGTGCCAGCGCCTCAGGCACCGCTTTGAACTATGGCTACACCTTC; cdr3_aa: CASASGTALNYGYTF
d_call: .; clone_size: .; j_call: TRBJ2-7; v_call: TRBV19; cdr3_nt: TGTGCCAGTAGTACTCGACAGACCCACGAGCAGTACTTC; cdr3_aa: CASSTRQTHEQYF
d_call: TRBD2; clone_size: .; j_call: TRBJ2-5; v_call: TRBV5-1; cdr3_nt: TGCGCCAGCAGCCTGGGCGCGGGGGGTAGGCAAGAGACCCAGTACTTC; cdr3_aa: CASSLGAGGRQETQYF
d_call: .; clone_size: few; j_call: TRBJ1-4; v_call: TRBV6-6; cdr3_nt: TGTGCCTCGGGGGAGGAAGGGGAAAAACTGTTTTTT; cdr3_aa: CASGEEGEKLFF
d_call: .; clone_size: once; j_call: TRBJ1-1; v_call: TRBV10-2; cdr3_nt: TGCGCCAGCAGTGAGACACAGCGCGCCGGGACTGAAGCTTTCTTT; cdr3_aa: CASSETQRAGTEAFF
d_call: .; clone_size: .; j_call: TRBJ1-2; v_call: TRBV5-4; cdr3_nt: TGTGCCAGCAGCTTTGGTCAGGGAGAGGGCTACACCTTC; cdr3_aa: CASSFGQGEGYTF
d_call: .; clone_size: .; j_call: TRBJ2-2; v_call: TRBV6-5; cdr3_nt: TGTGCCAGCCACATCTCGAACACCGGGGAGCTGTTTTTT; cdr3_aa: CASHISNTGELFF
d_call: .; clone_size: .; j_call: TRBJ1-2; v_call: TRBV6-5; cdr3_nt: TGTGCCAGCCGGGGTTCCTATGGCTACACCTTC; cdr3_aa: CASRGSYGYTF
d_call: .; clone_size: .; j_call: TRBJ2-1; v_call: TRBV4-1; cdr3_nt: TGCGCCAGCAGCCCCCAAAGGGGGGGCGATGAGCAGTTCTTC; cdr3_aa: CASSPQRGGDEQFF
d_call: TRBD1; clone_size: .; j_call: TRBJ1-5; v_call: TRBV27; cdr3_nt: TGTGCCAGCACCGGACAGGGAGGGGGCAATCAGCCCCAGCATTTT; cdr3_aa: CASTGQGGGNQPQHF
d_call: TRBD2; clone_size: .; j_call: TRBJ2-3; v_call: TRBV5-1; cdr3_nt: TGCGCCAGCAGCTTGGGGGCGGGGGGGCAACCGACAGATACGCAGTATTTT; cdr3_aa: CASSLGAGGQPTDTQYF
d_call: .; clone_size: .; j_call: TRBJ2-7; v_call: TRBV18; cdr3_nt: TGTGCCAGCTCACCAGAGGCAGGGTACGAGTACGAGCAGTACTTC; cdr3_aa: CASSPEAGYEYEQYF
d_call: TRBD1; clone_size: .; j_call: TRBJ1-4; v_call: TRBV29-1; cdr3_nt: TGCAGCGTTGAAGGTCCGGGACAGGATGAAAAACTGTTTTTT; cdr3_aa: CSVEGPGQDEKLFF
d_call: .; clone_size: few; j_call: TRBJ1-2; v_call: TRBV4-3; cdr3_nt: TGCGCCAGCAGCCCAACTCCGTTATCCAAAGATGGCTACACCTTC; cdr3_aa: CASSPTPLSKDGYTF
d_call: .; clone_size: .; j_call: TRBJ1-5; v_call: TRBV7-2; cdr3_nt: TGTGCCAGCAGCTTAGACAGGGACAATCAGCCCCAGCATTTT; cdr3_aa: CASSLDRDNQPQHF
d_call: TRBD2; clone_size: few; j_call: TRBJ2-7; v_call: TRBV19; cdr3_nt: TGTGCCAGTAGTAAAGCGTACGGGGGACTAGCGGGATCCTACGAGCAGTACTTC; cdr3_aa: CASSKAYGGLAGSYEQYF
d_call: .; clone_size: .; j_call: TRBJ1-5; v_call: TRBV10-1; cdr3_nt: TGCGCCAGCGACGGGAAGATTAGCAATCAGCCCCAGCATTTT; cdr3_aa: CASDGKISNQPQHF